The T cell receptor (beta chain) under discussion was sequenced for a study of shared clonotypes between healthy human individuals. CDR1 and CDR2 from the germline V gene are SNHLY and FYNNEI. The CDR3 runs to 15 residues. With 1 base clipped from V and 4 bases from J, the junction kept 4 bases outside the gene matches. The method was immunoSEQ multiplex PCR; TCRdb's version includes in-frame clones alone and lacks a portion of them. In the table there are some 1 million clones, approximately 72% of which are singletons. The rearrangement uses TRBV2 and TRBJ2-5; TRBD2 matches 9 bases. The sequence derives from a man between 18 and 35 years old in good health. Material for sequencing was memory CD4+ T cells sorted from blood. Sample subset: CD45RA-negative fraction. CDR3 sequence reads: CASSEDSGSGETQYF. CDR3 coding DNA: TGTGCCAGCAGTGAAGATAGCGGGAGTGGAGAGACCCAGTACTTC.